These T cell receptor beta chains were read from a single sample in a study of blood T cell repertoires in COVID-19. The data were produced by immunoSEQ multiplex PCR, yet TCRdb's version contains in-frame clones alone and is incomplete. The data contain 350,000 or so clones, roughly 90% of them singletons. Sequenced material: peripheral blood. These receptors were obtained from a woman aged 55-69 years with COVID-19, enrolled during active disease. The CDR3 runs from the conserved cysteine through the conserved F or W. A D gene is named only where the DNA matches it firmly. Clone size is not always given. Where it is, it says once, few, many or a class for expanded clones.

TRBV5-1,TRBJ1-3,NA,NA,TGCGCCAGCAGCTTAGGAGGGAGCTCTGGAAACACCATATATTTT,CASSLGGSSGNTIYF
TRBV4-1,TRBJ1-6,NA,NA,TGCGCCAGCAGCCAAGATCCGAGAAATTCACCCCTCCACTTT,CASSQDPRNSPLHF
TRBV27,TRBJ1-1,NA,once,TGTGCCAGCAGTTTATCAAAGGCCGCGGGGGGCCGCACTGAAGCTTTCTTT,CASSLSKAAGGRTEAFF
TRBV3-1/TRBV3-2,TRBJ2-1,TRBD2,NA,TGTGCCAGCAGAAGCGGGGGGTCCTACAATGAGCAGTTCTTC,CASRSGGSYNEQFF
TRBV5-1,TRBJ2-7,TRBD2,NA,TGCGCCAGCAGCCCTAGGGGCGGGGGTTCCTCCTACGAGCAGTACTTC,CASSPRGGGSSYEQYF
TRBV30,TRBJ2-1,TRBD2,NA,TGTGCCTGGAGTGTGCGGGGGGGCAATGAGCAGTTCTTC,CAWSVRGGNEQFF
TRBV12-3/TRBV12-4,TRBJ2-1,TRBD2,few,TGTGCCAGCGGACCGCGGGGGTGGGGTGAGCAGTTCTTC,CASGPRGWGEQFF
TRBV20-1,TRBJ2-7,NA,NA,TGCAGTGCTGGGACTCGCTACGAGCAGTACTTC,CSAGTRYEQYF
TRBV7-7,TRBJ2-3,TRBD2,NA,TGTGCCAGCGGGACTAGACTAACAGATACGCAGTATTTT,CASGTRLTDTQYF
TRBV7-9,TRBJ2-6,NA,NA,TGTGCCAGCAGCCCCCCAGGCCCAGGGGCTGGGGCCAACGTCCTGACTTTC,CASSPPGPGAGANVLTF
TRBV19,TRBJ1-2,TRBD1,once,TGTGCCAGTAGTATGGGAACAGGGGGAAACCTTGCCTATGGCTACACCTTC,CASSMGTGGNLAYGYTF
TRBV7-2,TRBJ2-7,NA,NA,TGTGCCAGCAGCTTATCTGCGGGGTCTTCCTACGAGCAGTACTTC,CASSLSAGSSYEQYF
TRBV7-6,TRBJ1-4,NA,NA,TGTGCCAGCAGCTTCGGGGGTTCGGCTAATGAAAAACTGTTTTTT,CASSFGGSANEKLFF
TRBV11-2,TRBJ1-3,NA,NA,TGTGCCAGCAGCTTAGCGTATTCTGGAAACACCATATATTTT,CASSLAYSGNTIYF
TRBV5-1,TRBJ2-5,TRBD1,once,TGCGCCAGCAGCTCCGGGACAGGGAATCGGATGGAGACCCAGTACTTC,CASSSGTGNRMETQYF
TRBV6-5,TRBJ2-6,NA,NA,TGTGCCAGCAGGTTTAAGAGCTCTGGGGCCAACGTCCTGACTTTC,CASRFKSSGANVLTF
TRBV28,TRBJ1-2,TRBD1,NA,TGTGCCAGCAGTGAAACAGGGGGCACGAGAGGCTACACCTTC,CASSETGGTRGYTF
TRBV9,TRBJ1-2,TRBD1,few,TGTGCCAGCAGCGTAGGGGACAGGAACTATGGCTACACCTTC,CASSVGDRNYGYTF
TRBV12-5,TRBJ1-1,NA,NA,TGTGCTAGTGCCACAGAAAGGCCAAGCGAAGCTTTCTTT,CASATERPSEAFF
TRBV7-2,TRBJ1-5,NA,NA,TGTGCCAGCAGCTTCAGTGGTGGCAATCAGCCCCAGCATTTT,CASSFSGGNQPQHF
TRBV27,TRBJ2-3,TRBD2,NA,TGTGCCAGTGGGGAAGCGGGGGCGACCCTGTCAGATACGCAGTATTTT,CASGEAGATLSDTQYF
TRBV7-3,TRBJ1-3,TRBD1,once,TGTGCCAGCAGCTTAACGGGACAGGGAAACACCATATATTTT,CASSLTGQGNTIYF
TRBV3-1/TRBV3-2,TRBJ1-6,NA,few,TGTGCCAGCAGCCTTTCAGGCCACAATTCACCCCTCCACTTT,CASSLSGHNSPLHF
TRBV19,TRBJ2-1,TRBD2,NA,TGTGCCAGTAGTATAAGCGGGGGTCACAATGAGCAGTTCTTC,CASSISGGHNEQFF
TRBV28,TRBJ1-5,NA,NA,TGTGCCAGCAGTTTACCCCCCTCTCGGTGGGGCTCGCCTAGTAAGAGCAATCAGCCCCAGCATTTT,CASSLPPSRWGSPSKSNQPQHF
TRBV13,TRBJ1-2,NA,NA,TGTGCCAGCAGCTTAGACAGGGCAAATTCGTTGCATGGCTACACCTTC,CASSLDRANSLHGYTF
TRBV5-5,TRBJ1-4,TRBD1,NA,TGTGCCAGCAGCTTGGAGGGGGCGAGTGAAAAACTGTTTTTT,CASSLEGASEKLFF
TRBV18,TRBJ2-1,NA,NA,TGTGCCAGCTCCTCGGGGTCCGACAATGAGCAGTTCTTC,CASSSGSDNEQFF
TRBV7-9,TRBJ2-5,TRBD2,NA,TGTGCCAGCAGCCTCTGGACTAGCGGGTTCGAGACCCAGTACTTC,CASSLWTSGFETQYF
TRBV3-1/TRBV3-2,TRBJ2-4,NA,NA,TGTGCCAGCAGCCCCACAGGGTGGGGAAACATTCAGTACTTC,CASSPTGWGNIQYF
TRBV11-2,TRBJ2-4,TRBD1,NA,TGTGCCAGCAGCTCCACGACAGGGATGGCCAAAAACATTCAGTACTTC,CASSSTTGMAKNIQYF
TRBV18,TRBJ2-3,TRBD1,NA,TGTGCCAGCTCACCGCTAGGGACAGGGGAAAGCACCGGGTCGCAGTATTTT,CASSPLGTGESTGSQYF
TRBV7-9,TRBJ1-6,NA,NA,TGTGCCAGCAGCTTAGGGGACACTTTAGGGTCACCCCTCCACTTT,CASSLGDTLGSPLHF
TRBV18,TRBJ1-4,TRBD1,NA,TGTGCCAGCTCAGCCGACAGGGGGCCCGGTGAAAAACTGTTTTTT,CASSADRGPGEKLFF
TRBV2,TRBJ2-1,TRBD2,NA,TGTGCCAGCAAAGCGGGAAGAACCTACAATGAGCAGTTCTTC,CASKAGRTYNEQFF
TRBV7-3,TRBJ2-1,NA,NA,TGTGCCAGCAGCCCCTCCCGGACAGTACAGAGCGAGCAGTTCTTC,CASSPSRTVQSEQFF
TRBV2,TRBJ1-2,TRBD1,NA,TGTGCCAGCAGGGGGACAGGCAGTATCTATGGCTACACCTTC,CASRGTGSIYGYTF
TRBV7-6,TRBJ2-5,NA,NA,TGTGCCAGCAGCCCCCAGAGGAGGGAGACCCAGTACTTC,CASSPQRRETQYF
TRBV6-5,TRBJ1-2,TRBD1,NA,TGTGCCAGCAGTCGACAACCGGACAGGGGCTATGGCTACACCTTC,CASSRQPDRGYGYTF
TRBV9,TRBJ2-7,TRBD2,NA,TGTGCCAGCAGCCCTCGACTAGCGGGGTTCTACGAGCAGTACTTC,CASSPRLAGFYEQYF
TRBV4-2,TRBJ2-6,NA,NA,TGTGCCAGCAGCCAAGCCAGCGGTGCTGGGGCCAACGTCCTGACTTTC,CASSQASGAGANVLTF
TRBV4-1,TRBJ1-6,NA,NA,TGCGCCAGCAGCCCCCACCTAGGGGCGAGCTCCTATAATTCACCCCTCCACTTT,CASSPHLGASSYNSPLHF
TRBV5-1,TRBJ1-5,NA,NA,TGCGCCAGCAGCTTGGACAGTCCGGGGAATCAGCCCCAGCATTTT,CASSLDSPGNQPQHF
TRBV6-5,TRBJ1-5,NA,NA,TGTGCCAGCAGTTATACCAGGGGAAGCAATCAGCCCCAGCATTTT,CASSYTRGSNQPQHF
TRBV6-5,TRBJ1-2,NA,NA,TGTGCCAGCAGTTACCTCAGGCAGCCGCACTATGGCTACACCTTC,CASSYLRQPHYGYTF
TRBV7-2,TRBJ1-1,NA,NA,TGTGCCAGCAGCAGGGACATTCACCGGAACACTGAAGCTTTCTTT,CASSRDIHRNTEAFF
TRBV13,TRBJ2-5,TRBD1,NA,TGTGCCAGCAGCTTAAGGGACAGGGGCCACCAGGAGACCCAGTACTTC,CASSLRDRGHQETQYF
TRBV5-4,TRBJ1-1,NA,NA,TGTGCCAGCAGCTTGGCCCGGGGGGGCATTACTGAAGCTTTCTTT,CASSLARGGITEAFF
TRBV6-5,TRBJ1-3,NA,NA,TGTGCCAGCAGTTTCGGGGGGTCCTCTGGAAACACCATATATTTT,CASSFGGSSGNTIYF
TRBV29-1,TRBJ1-6,TRBD1,NA,TGCAGCGTCGCACAGGGGACTAGTTCACCCCTCCACTTT,CSVAQGTSSPLHF
TRBV5-1,TRBJ1-1,NA,NA,TGCGCCAGCAGCCACGGGGACACTGAAGCTTTCTTT,CASSHGDTEAFF
TRBV20-1,TRBJ1-1,NA,NA,TGCAGTGTTGAGCCGAACACTGAAGCTTTCTTT,CSVEPNTEAFF
TRBV12-3/TRBV12-4,TRBJ1-1,NA,NA,TGTGCCAGCAGTTTAAGACAGTCCACTGAAGCTTTCTTT,CASSLRQSTEAFF
TRBV6-5,TRBJ1-4,NA,NA,TGTGCCAGCAGCCCCCCTGGACAACCTGAAAAACTGTTTTTT,CASSPPGQPEKLFF
TRBV7-5,TRBJ1-2,NA,NA,TGTGTCAGAAGCCGCTGTCGTTGGGACAGGGATGACTATGGCTACACCTTC,CVRSRCRWDRDDYGYTF
TRBV12-3/TRBV12-4,TRBJ2-2,NA,NA,TGTGCCAGCAGTCTTTCAGCCGGGGAGCTGTTTTTT,CASSLSAGELFF
TRBV12-3/TRBV12-4,TRBJ2-7,NA,NA,TGTGCCAGCAGTTTGGGACATCAATACGAGCAGTACTTC,CASSLGHQYEQYF
TRBV7-9,TRBJ1-1,NA,NA,TGTGCCAGCAGCTTAGCGGGGGCTGAATCTGAAGCTTTCTTT,CASSLAGAESEAFF